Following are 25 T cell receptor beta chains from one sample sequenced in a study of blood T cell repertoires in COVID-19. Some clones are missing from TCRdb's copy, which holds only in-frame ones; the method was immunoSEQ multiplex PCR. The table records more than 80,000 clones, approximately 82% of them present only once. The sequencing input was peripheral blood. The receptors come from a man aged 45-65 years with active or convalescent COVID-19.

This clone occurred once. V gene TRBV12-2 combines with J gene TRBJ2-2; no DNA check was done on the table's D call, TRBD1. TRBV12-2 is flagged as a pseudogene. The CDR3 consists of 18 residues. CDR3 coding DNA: TGTGCAAGTCGCTTAGCGGCCCTGGCAGATTTTCGCACCGGGGAGCTGTTTTTT. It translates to CASRLAALADFRTGELFF.

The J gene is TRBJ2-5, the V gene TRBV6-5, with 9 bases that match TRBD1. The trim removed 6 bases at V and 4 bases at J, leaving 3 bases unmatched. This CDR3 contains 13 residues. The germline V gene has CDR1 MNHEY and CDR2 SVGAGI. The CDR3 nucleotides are TGTGCCAGCAGCGACAGGGGGGGAGAGACCCAGTACTTC. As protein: CASSDRGGETQYF.

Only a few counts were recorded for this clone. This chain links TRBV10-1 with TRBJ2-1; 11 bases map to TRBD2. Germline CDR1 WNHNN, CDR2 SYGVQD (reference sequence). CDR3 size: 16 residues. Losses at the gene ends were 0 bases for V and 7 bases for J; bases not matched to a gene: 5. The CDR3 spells CASSESKASGGNEQFF. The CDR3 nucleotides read TGCGCCAGCAGTGAGTCGAAGGCTAGCGGGGGGAATGAGCAGTTCTTC.

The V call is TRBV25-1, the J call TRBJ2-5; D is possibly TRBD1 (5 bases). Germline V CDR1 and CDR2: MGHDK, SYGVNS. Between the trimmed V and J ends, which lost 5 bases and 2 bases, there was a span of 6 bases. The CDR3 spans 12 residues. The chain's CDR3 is CASSPGQETQYF. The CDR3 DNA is TGTGCCAGCAGTCCAGGGCAAGAGACCCAGTACTTC.

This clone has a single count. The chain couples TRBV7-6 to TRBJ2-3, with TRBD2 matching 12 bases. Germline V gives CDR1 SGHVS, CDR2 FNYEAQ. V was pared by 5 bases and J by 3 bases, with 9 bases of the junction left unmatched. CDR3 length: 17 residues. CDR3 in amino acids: CASSLGLAGGRTDTQYF. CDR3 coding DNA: TGTGCCAGCAGCCTGGGCCTAGCGGGGGGGCGGACAGATACGCAGTATTTT. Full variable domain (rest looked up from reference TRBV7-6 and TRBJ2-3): GAGVSQSPRYKVTKRGQDVALRCDPISGHVSLYWYRQALGQGPEFLTYFNYEAQQDKSGLPNDRFSAERPEGSISTLTIQRTEQRDSAMYRCASSLGLAGGRTDTQYFGPGTRLTVL.

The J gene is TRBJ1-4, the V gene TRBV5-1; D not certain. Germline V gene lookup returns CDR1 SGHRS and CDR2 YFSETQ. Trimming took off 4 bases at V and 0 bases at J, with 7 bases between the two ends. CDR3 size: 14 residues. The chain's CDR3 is CASSPRATNEKLFF. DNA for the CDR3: TGCGCCAGCAGCCCGCGTGCAACTAATGAAAAACTGTTTTTT.

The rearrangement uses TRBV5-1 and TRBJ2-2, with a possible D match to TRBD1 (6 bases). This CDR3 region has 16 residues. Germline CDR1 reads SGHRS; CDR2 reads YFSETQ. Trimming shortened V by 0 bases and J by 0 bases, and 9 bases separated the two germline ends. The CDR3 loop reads CASSLGGHPNTGELFF. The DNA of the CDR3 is TGCGCCAGCAGCTTGGGGGGACACCCGAACACCGGGGAGCTGTTTTTT. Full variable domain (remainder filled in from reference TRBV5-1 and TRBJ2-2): KAGVTQTPRYLIKTRGQQVTLSCSPISGHRSVSWYQQTPGQGLQFLFEYFSETQRNKGNFPGRFSGRQFSNSRSEMNVSTLELGDSALYLCASSLGGHPNTGELFFGEGSRLTVL.

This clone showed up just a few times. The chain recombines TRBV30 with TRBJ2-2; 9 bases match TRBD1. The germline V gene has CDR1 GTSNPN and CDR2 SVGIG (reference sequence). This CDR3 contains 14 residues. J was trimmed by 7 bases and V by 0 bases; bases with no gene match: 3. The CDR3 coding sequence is TGTGCCTGGAGTGTACAGGGGGCAGGCGGGGAGCTGTTTTTT. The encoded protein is CAWSVQGAGGELFF.

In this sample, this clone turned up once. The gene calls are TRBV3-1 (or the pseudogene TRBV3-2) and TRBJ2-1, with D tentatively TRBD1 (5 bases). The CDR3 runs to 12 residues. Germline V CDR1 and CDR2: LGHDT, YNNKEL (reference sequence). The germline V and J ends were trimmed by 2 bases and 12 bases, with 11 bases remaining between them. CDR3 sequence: CASSQIFTGQFF. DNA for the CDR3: TGTGCCAGCAGCCAAATTTTTACAGGGCAGTTCTTC.

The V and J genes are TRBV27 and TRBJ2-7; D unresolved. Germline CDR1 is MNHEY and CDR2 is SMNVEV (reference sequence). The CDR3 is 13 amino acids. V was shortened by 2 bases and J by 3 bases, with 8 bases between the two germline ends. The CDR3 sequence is CASSLGQYYEQYF. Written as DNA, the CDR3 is TGTGCCAGCAGTTTAGGGCAGTACTACGAGCAGTACTTC.

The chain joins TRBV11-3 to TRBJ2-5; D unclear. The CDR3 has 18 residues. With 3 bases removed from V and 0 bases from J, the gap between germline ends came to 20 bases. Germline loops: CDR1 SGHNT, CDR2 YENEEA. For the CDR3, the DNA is TGTGCCAGCAGCTTTAGACACAAGCCCCATTGGTACCAAGAGACCCAGTACTTC. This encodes CASSFRHKPHWYQETQYF.

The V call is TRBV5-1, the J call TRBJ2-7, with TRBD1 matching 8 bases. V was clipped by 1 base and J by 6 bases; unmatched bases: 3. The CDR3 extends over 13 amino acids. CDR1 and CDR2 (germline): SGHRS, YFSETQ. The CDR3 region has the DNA TGCGCCAGCAGCTTGCGGGACAGGTCCGAGCAGTACTTC. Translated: CASSLRDRSEQYF.

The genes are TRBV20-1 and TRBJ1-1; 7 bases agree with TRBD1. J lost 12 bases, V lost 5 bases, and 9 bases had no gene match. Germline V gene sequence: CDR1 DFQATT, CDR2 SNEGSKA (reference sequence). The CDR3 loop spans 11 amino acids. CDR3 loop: CSALRDSPSFF. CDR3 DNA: TGCAGTGCTCTAAGGGACAGTCCGTCTTTCTTT.

This CDR3 reads CAWSVRDRGTGELFF. In DNA, the CDR3 is TGTGCCTGGAGTGTCCGGGACAGGGGCACCGGGGAGCTGTTTTTT. The V gene is TRBV30, the J gene TRBJ2-2; 10 bases align to TRBD1. Germline V gene sequence: CDR1 GTSNPN, CDR2 SVGIG (reference sequence). V trimming: 0 bases; J trimming: 4 bases; junction bases outside the gene matches: 2. The CDR3 spans 15 residues.

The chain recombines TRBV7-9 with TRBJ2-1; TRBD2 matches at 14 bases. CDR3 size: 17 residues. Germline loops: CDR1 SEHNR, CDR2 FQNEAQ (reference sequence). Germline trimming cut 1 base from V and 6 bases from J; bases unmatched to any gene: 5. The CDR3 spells CASSLVSTSGGANEQFF. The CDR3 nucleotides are TGTGCCAGCAGCTTAGTTTCGACTAGCGGGGGGGCCAATGAGCAGTTCTTC.

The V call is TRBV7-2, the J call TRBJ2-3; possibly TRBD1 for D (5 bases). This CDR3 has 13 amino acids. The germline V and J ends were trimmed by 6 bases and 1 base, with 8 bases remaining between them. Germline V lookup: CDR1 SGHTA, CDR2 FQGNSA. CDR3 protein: CASRQGGTDTQYF. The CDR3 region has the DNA TGTGCCAGCAGGCAAGGGGGCACAGATACGCAGTATTTT. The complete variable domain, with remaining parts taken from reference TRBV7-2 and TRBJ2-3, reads GAGVSQSPSNKVTEKGKDVELRCDPISGHTALYWYRQSLGQGLEFLIYFQGNSAPDKSGLPSDRFSAERTGGSVSTLTIQRTQQEDSAVYLCASRQGGTDTQYFGPGTRLTVL.

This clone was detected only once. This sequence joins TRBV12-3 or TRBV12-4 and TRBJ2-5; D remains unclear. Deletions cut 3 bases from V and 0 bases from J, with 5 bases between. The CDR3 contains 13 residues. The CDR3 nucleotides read TGTGCCAGCAGTTTTGGCTACCAAGAGACCCAGTACTTC. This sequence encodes CASSFGYQETQYF.

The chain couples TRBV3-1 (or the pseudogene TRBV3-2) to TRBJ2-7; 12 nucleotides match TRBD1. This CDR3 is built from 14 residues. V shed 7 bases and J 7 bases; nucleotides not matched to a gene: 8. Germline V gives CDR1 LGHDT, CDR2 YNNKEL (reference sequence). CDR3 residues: CASKPGQGAWEQYF. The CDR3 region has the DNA TGTGCCAGCAAACCGGGACAGGGGGCTTGGGAGCAGTACTTC.

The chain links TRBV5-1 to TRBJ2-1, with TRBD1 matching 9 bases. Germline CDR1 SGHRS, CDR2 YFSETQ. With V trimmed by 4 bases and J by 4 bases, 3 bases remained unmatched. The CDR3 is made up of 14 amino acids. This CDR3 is CASSPGQGYNEQFF. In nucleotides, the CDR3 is TGCGCCAGCAGCCCGGGACAGGGATACAATGAGCAGTTCTTC.

The CDR3: CASSPGTVSRGYTF. The CDR3 DNA reads TGTGCCAGCAGTCCCGGGACAGTAAGTCGGGGCTACACCTTC. The V call is TRBV6-2 or TRBV6-3, the J call TRBJ1-2, with 7 bases that match TRBD1. The CDR3 consists of 14 residues. The junction had 11 bases not matched to a gene; V was cut back by 5 bases and J by 8 bases. The V gene's germline CDR1 is MNHEY and CDR2 SVGEGT.

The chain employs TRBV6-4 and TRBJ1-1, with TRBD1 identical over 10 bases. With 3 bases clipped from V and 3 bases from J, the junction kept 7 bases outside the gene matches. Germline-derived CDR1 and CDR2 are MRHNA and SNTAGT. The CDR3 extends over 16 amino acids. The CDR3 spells CASSDRDRGRDTEAFF. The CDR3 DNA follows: TGTGCCAGCAGTGATCGGGACAGGGGAAGGGACACTGAAGCTTTCTTT.

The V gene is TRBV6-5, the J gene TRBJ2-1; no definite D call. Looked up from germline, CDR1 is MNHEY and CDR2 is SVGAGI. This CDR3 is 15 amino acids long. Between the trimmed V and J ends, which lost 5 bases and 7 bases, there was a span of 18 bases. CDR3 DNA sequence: TGTGCCAGCAGTCAACTTAGAACCCCCCCAAATGAGCAGTTCTTC. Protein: CASSQLRTPPNEQFF.

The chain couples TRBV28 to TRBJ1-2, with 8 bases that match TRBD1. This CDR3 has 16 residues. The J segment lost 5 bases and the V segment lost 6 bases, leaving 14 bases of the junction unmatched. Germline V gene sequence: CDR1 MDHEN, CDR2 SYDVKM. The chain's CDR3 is CASSTPSGQGYYGYTF. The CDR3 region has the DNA TGTGCCAGCAGCACCCCCAGCGGACAGGGCTATTATGGCTACACCTTC.

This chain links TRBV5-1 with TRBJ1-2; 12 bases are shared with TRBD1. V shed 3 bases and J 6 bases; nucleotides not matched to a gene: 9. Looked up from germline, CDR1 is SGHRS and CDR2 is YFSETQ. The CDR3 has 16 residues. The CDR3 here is CASSSHPGQGADGYTF. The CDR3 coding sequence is TGCGCCAGCAGCTCGCACCCGGGACAGGGGGCTGATGGCTACACCTTC.

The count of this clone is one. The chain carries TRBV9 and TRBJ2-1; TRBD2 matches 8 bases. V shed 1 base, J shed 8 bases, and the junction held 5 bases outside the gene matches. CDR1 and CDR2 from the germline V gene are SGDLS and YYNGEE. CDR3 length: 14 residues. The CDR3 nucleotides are TGTGCCAGCAGCGTACGGGGGGGCTATGATGAGCAGTTCTTC. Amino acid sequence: CASSVRGGYDEQFF.